These 10 T cell receptor beta chains were all obtained from the same sample, sequenced in a study of blood T cell repertoires in COVID-19. Clones were read by immunoSEQ multiplex PCR, and TCRdb kept only the in-frame ones, dropping some. The sample has 140,000 or so clones; roughly 80% are singletons. Source material: peripheral blood. The receptors were gathered from a human donor in a cohort sampled during active COVID-19.

This sequence joins TRBV4-1 and TRBJ2-1, with 9 bases matching TRBD2. The CDR3 consists of 21 residues. CDR1 is MGHRA and CDR2 is YSYEKL in the germline V gene. Unmatched junction bases numbered 20, after V lost 5 bases and J lost 0 bases. This chain's CDR3 is CASSGPPQRGVYISSYNEQFF. DNA of the CDR3: TGCGCCAGCAGCGGACCTCCCCAGCGGGGGGTGTACATTAGCTCCTACAATGAGCAGTTCTTC.

V is TRBV19 and J is TRBJ2-3, with 11 bases that match TRBD2. V was clipped by 4 bases and J by 0 bases; unmatched bases: 6. The germline CDR1 and CDR2 sequences are LNHDA and SQIVND (reference sequence). The CDR3 is made up of 17 amino acids. CDR3 protein: CASSTALAGASTDTQYF. For the CDR3, the DNA is TGTGCCAGTAGTACGGCACTAGCGGGGGCAAGCACAGATACGCAGTATTTT.

The chain has TRBV2 and TRBJ2-2; 9 nucleotides align to TRBD1. CDR3 length: 15 amino acids. From germline, CDR1 is SNHLY and CDR2 FYNNEI. V lost 8 bases and J lost 2; bases outside the gene matches: 6. CDR3 DNA: TGTGCCAGCGATACAGGGGGCAGAAACACCGGGGAGCTGTTTTTT. It yields the protein CASDTGGRNTGELFF.

V usage is TRBV5-1 and J usage is TRBJ1-4; the match to TRBD1 covers 8 bases. V shed 4 bases and J 4 bases; nucleotides not matched to a gene: 12. This CDR3 comprises 17 residues. Germline V gene lookup returns CDR1 SGHRS and CDR2 YFSETQ. This chain's CDR3 is CASSLGTGATGNEKLFF. The DNA for the CDR3 is TGCGCCAGCAGCCTGGGGACAGGAGCGACGGGTAATGAAAAACTGTTTTTT.

CDR3 DNA: TGTGCCAGCAGTTGGACTGGGGATATGAACACTGAAGCTTTCTTT. Protein: CASSWTGDMNTEAFF. The genes are TRBV6-6 and TRBJ1-1, with unresolved D. With 4 bases removed from V and 0 bases from J, the gap between germline ends came to 12 bases. Germline V CDR1 and CDR2: MNHNY, SVGAGI (reference sequence). This CDR3 has 15 residues.

This rearrangement joins TRBV30 to TRBJ2-7, with TRBD2 as a possible D gene (7 bases). The CDR3 runs 14 residues. Germline V gene sequence: CDR1 GTSNPN, CDR2 SVGIG (reference sequence). The ends were cut back, 3 bases at V and 3 bases at J, with 15 bases in the middle. In DNA form, the CDR3 reads TGTGCCTGGAGGTCCGCGGGGGCTCTCTACGAGCAGTACTTC. Translation gives CAWRSAGALYEQYF.

This clone was detected once. The J gene is TRBJ2-7, the V gene TRBV2; possibly TRBD1 for D (5 bases). The length of the CDR3 is 11 residues. V gave up 3 bases and J gave up 9 bases, with 9 bases separating them. Germline V gene lookup returns CDR1 SNHLY and CDR2 FYNNEI. The CDR3 reads CASSEKRGQYF. For the CDR3, the DNA is TGTGCCAGCAGTGAGAAAAGGGGGCAGTACTTC.

This chain joins TRBV11-2 and TRBJ1-4; D is unresolved. Germline lookup yields CDR1 SGHAT and CDR2 FQNNGV. The CDR3 length is 16 residues. The germline V and J ends were trimmed by 0 bases and 2 bases, with 10 bases remaining between them. The DNA for the CDR3 is TGTGCCAGCAGCTTAGAGTGGGCTTCCACTAATGAAAAACTGTTTTTT. This gives the protein CASSLEWASTNEKLFF.

The rearrangement uses TRBV10-2 and TRBJ2-7; possible D gene TRBD1, 5 bases. The CDR3 loop spans 14 amino acids. CDR1 and CDR2 (germline): WSHSY, SAAADI. Deletions cut 4 bases from V and 0 bases from J, with 10 bases between. The CDR3 DNA sequence: TGCGCCAGCAGTGGGGCAGGGCGCTCCTACGAGCAGTACGTC. Encoded protein: CASSGAGRSYEQYV.

This rearrangement joins TRBV5-1 to TRBJ1-2; 9 bases match TRBD1. Germline V gene data show CDR1 as SGHRS and CDR2 as YFSETQ. The junction had 13 bases not matched to a gene; V was cut back by 4 bases and J by 6 bases. This CDR3 comprises 16 residues. The CDR3 sequence: CASSPTHGQGINGYTF. For the CDR3, the DNA is TGCGCCAGCAGCCCCACCCATGGACAGGGGATTAATGGCTACACCTTC.